The 29 T cell receptor beta chains below come from one sample, sequenced in a study of T cells in localized non-small cell lung cancer. Clones were sequenced by immunoSEQ multiplex PCR, and TCRdb holds only the in-frame ones, with some missing. The sample lists 50,000 to 60,000 clones, around 87% occurring once. This sample comprised PBMCs, obtained before any cancer treatment. The receptors stem from a female donor with stage II lung adenocarcinoma.

The chain is built from TRBV7-6 and TRBJ1-3; D is possibly TRBD1 (5 bases). In germline, CDR1 is SGHVS, CDR2 FNYEAQ. The CDR3 totals 15 residues. Trimming stripped 1 base from V and 0 bases from J, with 7 bases between. CDR3 bases: TGTGCCAGCAGCTTAGAGGGGAGCTCTGGAAACACCATATATTTT. Amino acid sequence: CASSLEGSSGNTIYF.

This chain joins TRBV6-6 and TRBJ1-2, with TRBD1 matching 9 bases. V was pared by 2 bases and J by 6 bases, with 4 bases of the junction left unmatched. Germline values: CDR1 MNHNY, CDR2 SVGAGI (reference sequence). This CDR3 spans 14 amino acids. CDR3 residues: CASSYRTGEDGYTF. The CDR3 region has the DNA TGTGCCAGCAGTTACCGGACAGGGGAGGATGGCTACACCTTC.

The V gene is TRBV2, the J gene TRBJ1-5; D call uncertain. The ends were cut back, 7 bases at V and 3 bases at J, with 13 bases in the middle. Germline CDR1 reads SNHLY; CDR2 reads FYNNEI. The CDR3 covers 14 residues. CDR3 nucleotide sequence: TGTGCCAGCACCTTGGGAGGAAACAATCAGCCCCAGCATTTT. This encodes CASTLGGNNQPQHF.

The chain uses TRBV6-1 and TRBJ1-1; D is possibly TRBD1 (6 bases). The germline CDR1 and CDR2 sequences are MNHNS and SASEGT. Trimming removed 7 bases from V and 5 bases from J, with 14 bases in between. The length of the CDR3 is 13 residues. CDR3 DNA: TGTGCCAGCAAAATAAGGGGGGGGACTGAAGCTTTCTTT. Protein: CASKIRGGTEAFF.

J is TRBJ1-3 and V is TRBV15; no firm D call. V gave up 5 bases and J gave up 0 bases, with 8 bases separating them. There are 14 residues in the CDR3. Germline V gene data show CDR1 as LNHNV and CDR2 as YYDKDF (reference sequence). CDR3 protein: CATSLGSSGNTIYF. CDR3 nucleotides: TGTGCCACCAGCCTGGGAAGCTCTGGAAACACCATATATTTT.

This clone was picked up one time. The chain employs TRBV11-3 and TRBJ2-3; 11 nucleotides match TRBD2. CDR1 is SGHNT and CDR2 is YENEEA in the germline V gene. The CDR3 has 16 residues. Trimming took 3 bases from V and 1 from J; bases not matched to a gene: 3. The CDR3 nucleotides read TGTGCCAGCAGCTTTACTAGCGGGGGTGGCACAGATACGCAGTATTTT. Amino acid sequence: CASSFTSGGGTDTQYF.

The chain links TRBV5-4 to TRBJ1-6, with D uncertain. The V end lost 0 bases, the J end lost 9 bases, and 10 bases lay between the germline ends. Looked up from germline, CDR1 is SGHNT and CDR2 is YYREEE (reference sequence). The CDR3 runs 14 residues. In DNA form, the CDR3 reads TGTGCCAGCAGCTTGGTCCAGGAAAGTTCACCCCTCCACTTT. It encodes CASSLVQESSPLHF.

This chain links TRBV7-6 with TRBJ2-1; D unclear. V lost 1 base and J lost 6, with 7 bases in between. The CDR3 length is 13 residues. Germline V CDR1 and CDR2: SGHVS, FNYEAQ. The CDR3 nucleotides are TGTGCCAGCAGCTTAGTGCTGAGCAATGAGCAGTTCTTC. Residues: CASSLVLSNEQFF.

The rearrangement joins TRBV18 to TRBJ2-7; D may correspond to TRBD1 or TRBD2 (5 bases each). V lost 2 bases, J lost 1 base, and 9 bases lay in between. This CDR3 has 14 residues. Germline V lookup: CDR1 KGHSH, CDR2 LQKENI. The CDR3 here is CASSPGGTSYEQYF. For the CDR3, the DNA is TGTGCCAGCTCACCAGGGGGTACGTCCTACGAGCAGTACTTC.

This sequence joins TRBV7-9 and TRBJ2-3; D ambiguous. The CDR3 consists of 13 residues. From germline, CDR1 is SEHNR and CDR2 FQNEAQ (reference sequence). V gave up 2 bases and J gave up 1 base, with 4 bases separating them. The DNA of the CDR3 is TGTGCCAGCAGCTTAAGCGGCACAGATACGCAGTATTTT. This sequence encodes CASSLSGTDTQYF. Using reference TRBV7-9 and TRBJ2-3 for the parts outside the CDR3, the full variable domain is DTGVSQNPRHKITKRGQNVTFRCDPISEHNRLYWYRQTLGQGPEFLTYFQNEAQLEKSRLLSDRFSAERPKGSFSTLEIQRTEQGDSAMYLCASSLSGTDTQYFGPGTRLTVL.

This rearrangement joins TRBV12-5 to TRBJ2-5; D might be TRBD2 (5 bases). The V gene lost 0 bases and the J gene lost 6 bases, with 11 bases spanning the gap. Germline V gives CDR1 LGHNT, CDR2 FRNRAP. This CDR3 contains 14 residues. CDR3 sequence (DNA): TGTGCTAGTGGTTTGGTTCGGGAAGGGAAGACCCAGTACTTC. This sequence encodes CASGLVREGKTQYF.

The CDR3 spells CASIPPGLAREQFF. As DNA, the CDR3 is TGTGCCAGCATACCTCCGGGACTAGCGAGAGAGCAGTTCTTC. The gene calls are TRBV27 and TRBJ2-1; 10 nucleotides match TRBD2. CDR3 size: 14 residues. The V and J ends lost 7 bases and 10 bases, in that order; junction bases with no gene match: 10. The germline CDR1 and CDR2 sequences are MNHEY and SMNVEV (reference sequence).

V is TRBV6-1 and J is TRBJ1-3, with a tentative D call TRBD1 (5 bases). Trimming stripped 4 bases from V and 0 bases from J, with 7 bases between. Germline V CDR1 and CDR2: MNHNS, SASEGT. This CDR3 has 14 residues. DNA for the CDR3: TGTGCCAGCAGTGCCGGGGCCTCTGGAAACACCATATATTTT. Amino acids: CASSAGASGNTIYF.

The CDR3 region has the DNA TGTGCCAGCAGCCGAGACAGGGGACGAGGCGGGGAGCTGTTTTTT. It translates to CASSRDRGRGGELFF. The rearrangement uses TRBV6-5 and TRBJ2-2, with TRBD1 matching 8 bases. Germline values: CDR1 MNHEY, CDR2 SVGAGI. The ends lost 6 bases at V and 7 bases at J; junction bases unmatched: 10. The CDR3 has 15 amino acids.

In this sample, this clone turned up once. The chain has TRBV19 and TRBJ1-1; tentatively, D is TRBD1 (6 bases). The V and J ends lost 7 bases and 6 bases respectively, with 21 bases between them. The CDR3 has 15 residues. Germline CDR1 is LNHDA and CDR2 is SQIVND (reference sequence). CDR3 bases: TGTGCCAGTAAGCGAGGGGAAGCGGGGGGCCCTGAAGCTTTCTTT. Protein product: CASKRGEAGGPEAFF.

In its sample, this clone was seen once. Here the CDR3 DNA reads TGTGCCAGCAGCGTGCAAGGACTTAATGAAAAACTGTTTTTT. Residues: CASSVQGLNEKLFF. The rearrangement joins TRBV28 to TRBJ1-4; no reliable D call. Germline CDR1 is MDHEN and CDR2 is SYDVKM. The CDR3 spans 14 residues. The V gene lost 6 bases and the J gene lost 4 bases, with 12 bases spanning the gap.

This clone has only a few counts. The chain has TRBV19 and TRBJ1-1; D is ambiguous. Trimming stripped 7 bases from V and 0 bases from J, with 12 bases between. The germline gives CDR1 LNHDA, CDR2 SQIVND (reference sequence). The CDR3 runs 14 residues. CDR3: CASIPRSMNTEAFF. Here the CDR3 DNA reads TGTGCCAGTATCCCCAGGAGTATGAACACTGAAGCTTTCTTT.

The genes are TRBV6-4 and TRBJ1-1; maybe TRBD1 (6 bases). The CDR3 length is 13 residues. V was cut by 2 bases and J by 8 bases, with 12 bases left in between. Per germline, CDR1 MRHNA and CDR2 SNTAGT. The DNA of the CDR3 is TGTGCCAGCAGTGACCAGGGGATCGGGGAAGCTTTCTTT. This encodes CASSDQGIGEAFF.

The chain combines TRBV5-4 with TRBJ2-1; D perhaps matches TRBD2 (5 bases). Germline V gene sequence: CDR1 SGHNT, CDR2 YYREEE (reference sequence). Trimming removed 0 bases at V and 0 bases at J, with 19 bases between. This CDR3 is 19 amino acids long. This CDR3 reads CASSLGGRVPPSSYNEQFF. The CDR3, as DNA: TGTGCCAGCAGCTTGGGAGGGCGGGTGCCACCTAGCTCCTACAATGAGCAGTTCTTC.

This clone showed up just once. The chain employs TRBV5-1 and TRBJ2-5; D not resolved. V lost 4 bases to trimming and J lost 7 bases, with 11 bases between them. This CDR3 is 12 amino acids long. Germline V gene data show CDR1 as SGHRS and CDR2 as YFSETQ. This CDR3 is CASSPHVRTQYF. The DNA for the CDR3 is TGCGCCAGCAGCCCGCACGTTCGGACCCAGTACTTC.

The chain is built from TRBV2 and TRBJ1-1; D call uncertain. Germline CDR1 reads SNHLY; CDR2 reads FYNNEI. The CDR3 spans 14 residues. V was pared by 7 bases and J by 0 bases, with 12 bases between. CDR3 DNA sequence: TGTGCCAGCAAGGGCAGGCTTTTGAACACTGAAGCTTTCTTT. This codes for CASKGRLLNTEAFF.

This clone was detected once. The chain recombines TRBV10-1 with TRBJ1-3; D is undetermined. Germline V lookup: CDR1 WNHNN, CDR2 SYGVQD (reference sequence). This CDR3 is built from 15 residues. V lost 2 bases, J lost 0 bases, and 8 bases lay in between. CDR3 amino acids: CASSENQISGNTIYF. As DNA, the CDR3 is TGCGCCAGCAGTGAGAACCAGATCTCTGGAAACACCATATATTTT.

The gene calls are TRBV14 and TRBJ2-1; 7 bases are shared with TRBD2. This CDR3 has 18 residues. Germline CDR1 and CDR2: SGHDN and FVKESK. The J segment lost 2 bases and the V segment lost 0 bases, leaving 10 bases of the junction unmatched. The CDR3 DNA follows: TGTGCCAGCAGCCAAGATACCAGAGTAGCGGGCCCCTACAATGAGCAGTTCTTC. This encodes CASSQDTRVAGPYNEQFF.

The chain is built from TRBV7-8 and TRBJ2-2; 10 bases are shared with TRBD2. The junction had 1 base not matched to a gene; V was cut back by 5 bases and J by 1 base. From germline, CDR1 is SGHVS and CDR2 FQNEAQ. CDR3 length: 15 amino acids. In nucleotides, the CDR3 is TGTGCCAGCAGCGCTAGCGGGGGGAACACCGGGGAGCTGTTTTTT. Its translation: CASSASGGNTGELFF.

This clone appeared a single time. The chain combines TRBV6-1 with TRBJ1-1; D gene unclear. Germline values: CDR1 MNHNS, CDR2 SASEGT. The CDR3 has 16 amino acids. V lost 1 base and J lost 5, with 17 bases in between. The chain's CDR3 is CASSEGLAGGRTEAFF. The CDR3 DNA sequence: TGTGCCAGCAGTGAAGGGTTGGCAGGAGGGAGGACTGAAGCTTTCTTT.

The genes are TRBV21-1 and TRBJ2-1. TRBV21-1 has pseudogene status. This CDR3 comprises 15 residues. CDR3 in amino acids: CASSNGGREYNEQFF. The CDR3 nucleotides read TGTGCCAGCAGCAATGGGGGTAGGGAATACAATGAGCAGTTCTTC.

The chain is built from TRBV7-2 and TRBJ2-3; 12 bases match TRBD2. Looked up from germline, CDR1 is SGHTA and CDR2 is FQGNSA. V lost 1 base and J lost 6; bases outside the gene matches: 8. This CDR3 has 17 amino acids. The CDR3 here is CASSLVAASGGADTQYF. CDR3 sequence (DNA): TGTGCCAGCAGCTTAGTGGCGGCTAGCGGGGGGGCGGATACGCAGTATTTT.

The chain recombines TRBV25-1 with TRBJ2-1; 12 nucleotides match TRBD2. Per germline, CDR1 MGHDK and CDR2 SYGVNS. The CDR3 length is 14 residues. The V gene end was trimmed by 8 bases and the J gene end by 7 bases; junction bases not matched to a gene: 6. CDR3 DNA: TGTGCCAGCTCCACTAGCGGGGGGAGGAATGAGCAGTTCTTC. Translated: CASSTSGGRNEQFF.

The V call is TRBV29-1, the J call TRBJ2-1; perhaps TRBD1 as D (5 bases). V lost 5 bases, J lost 0 bases, and 14 bases lay in between. CDR1 is SQVTM and CDR2 is ANQGSEA in the germline V gene. CDR3 size: 15 residues. The CDR3 here is CSVSGLLSSYNEQFF. The CDR3 coding sequence is TGCAGCGTTTCAGGGTTACTCAGCTCCTACAATGAGCAGTTCTTC.